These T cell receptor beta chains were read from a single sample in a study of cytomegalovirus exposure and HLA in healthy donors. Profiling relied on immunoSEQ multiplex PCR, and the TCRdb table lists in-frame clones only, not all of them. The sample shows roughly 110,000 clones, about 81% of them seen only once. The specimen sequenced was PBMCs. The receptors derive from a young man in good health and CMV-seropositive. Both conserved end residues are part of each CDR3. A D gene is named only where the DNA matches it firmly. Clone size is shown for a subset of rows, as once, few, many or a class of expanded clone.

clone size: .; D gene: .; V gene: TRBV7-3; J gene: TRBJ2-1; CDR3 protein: CASSATGLYNEQFF; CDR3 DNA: TGTGCCAGCAGCGCAACCGGGTTGTACAATGAGCAGTTCTTC
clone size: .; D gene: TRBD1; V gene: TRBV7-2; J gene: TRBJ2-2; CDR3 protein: CASSLRQGRNTGELFF; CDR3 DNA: TGTGCCAGCAGCCTGCGACAGGGCCGGAACACCGGGGAGCTGTTTTTT
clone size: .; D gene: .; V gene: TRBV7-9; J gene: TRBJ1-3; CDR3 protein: CSSSETGQSGNTIYF; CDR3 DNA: TGTTCCAGCAGCGAAACCGGACAGTCTGGAAACACCATATATTTT
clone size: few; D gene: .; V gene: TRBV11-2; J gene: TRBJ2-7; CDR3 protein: CASYGGAYEQYF; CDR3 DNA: TGTGCCAGCTATGGGGGCGCGTACGAGCAGTACTTC
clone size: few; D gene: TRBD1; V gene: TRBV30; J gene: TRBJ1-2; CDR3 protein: CAWGGTGSGYTF; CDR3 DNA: TGTGCCTGGGGAGGGACAGGGAGTGGCTACACCTTC
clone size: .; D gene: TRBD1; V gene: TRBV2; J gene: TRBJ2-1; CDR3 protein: CASRDRQEYNEQFF; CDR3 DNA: TGTGCCAGCAGGGACAGGCAAGAGTACAATGAGCAGTTCTTC
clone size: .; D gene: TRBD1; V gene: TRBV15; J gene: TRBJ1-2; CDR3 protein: CATSPRDRVYGYTF; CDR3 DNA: TGTGCCACCAGCCCCCGGGACAGGGTCTATGGCTACACCTTC
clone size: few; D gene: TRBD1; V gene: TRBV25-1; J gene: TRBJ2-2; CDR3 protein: CASSGAAGQGGTGELFF; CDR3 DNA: TGTGCCAGCAGTGGCGCCGCAGGACAGGGGGGCACCGGGGAGCTGTTTTTT
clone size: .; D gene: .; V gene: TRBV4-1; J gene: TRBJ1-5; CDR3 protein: CASSRDGATTNQPQHF; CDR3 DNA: TGCGCCAGCAGCCGTGATGGGGCAACCACTAATCAGCCCCAGCATTTT
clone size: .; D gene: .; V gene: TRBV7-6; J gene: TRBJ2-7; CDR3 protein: CASSLSGFDEQYF; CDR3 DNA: TGTGCCAGCAGCCTATCCGGGTTCGACGAGCAGTACTTC
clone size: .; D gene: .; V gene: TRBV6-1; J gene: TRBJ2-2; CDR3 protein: CASSNLNTGELFF; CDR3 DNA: TGTGCCAGCTCTAACTTGAACACCGGGGAGCTGTTTTTT
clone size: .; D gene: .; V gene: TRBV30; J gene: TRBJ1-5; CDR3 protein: CAWSAQGRQPQHF; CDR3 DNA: TGTGCCTGGAGTGCACAGGGTCGGCAGCCCCAGCATTTT
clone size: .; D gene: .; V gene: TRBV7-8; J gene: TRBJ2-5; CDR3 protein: CASSSSRGFPVTQYF; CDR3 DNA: TGTGCCAGCAGCTCAAGCCGCGGGTTTCCCGTGACCCAGTACTTC
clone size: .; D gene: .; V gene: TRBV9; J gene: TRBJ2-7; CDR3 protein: CASSVGTPGYEQYF; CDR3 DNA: TGTGCCAGCAGCGTAGGGACTCCTGGCTACGAGCAGTACTTC
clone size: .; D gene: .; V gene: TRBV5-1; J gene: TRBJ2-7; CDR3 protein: CASSLSGQSSYEQYF; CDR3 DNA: TGCGCCAGCAGCTTGTCTGGACAGAGCTCCTACGAGCAGTACTTC
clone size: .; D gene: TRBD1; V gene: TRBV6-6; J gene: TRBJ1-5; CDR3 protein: CASRGQGKDQPQHF; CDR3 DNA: TGTGCCAGCAGGGGACAGGGGAAAGATCAGCCCCAGCATTTT
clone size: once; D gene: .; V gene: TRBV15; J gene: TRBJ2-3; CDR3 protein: CATSEDEAVTDTQYF; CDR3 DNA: TGTGCCACCAGCGAAGACGAGGCCGTCACAGATACGCAGTATTTT